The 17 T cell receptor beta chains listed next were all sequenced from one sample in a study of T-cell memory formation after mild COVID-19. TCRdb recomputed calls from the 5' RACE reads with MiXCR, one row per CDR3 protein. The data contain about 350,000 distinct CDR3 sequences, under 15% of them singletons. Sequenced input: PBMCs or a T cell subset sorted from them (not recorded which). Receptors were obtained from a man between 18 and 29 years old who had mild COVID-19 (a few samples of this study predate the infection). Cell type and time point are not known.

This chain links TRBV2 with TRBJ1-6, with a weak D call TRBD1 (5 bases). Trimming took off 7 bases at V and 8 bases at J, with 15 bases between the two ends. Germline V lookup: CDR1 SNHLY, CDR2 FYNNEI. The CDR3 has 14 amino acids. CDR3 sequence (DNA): TGTGCCAGCACTTGGGACCGGGCCTATTCACCCCTCCACTTT. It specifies CASTWDRAYSPLHF.

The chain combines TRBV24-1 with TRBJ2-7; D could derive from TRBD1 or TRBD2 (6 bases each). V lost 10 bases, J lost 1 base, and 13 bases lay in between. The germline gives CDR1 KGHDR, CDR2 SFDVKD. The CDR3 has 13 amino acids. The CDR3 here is CATGGTLSYEQYF. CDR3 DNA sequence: TGTGCCACAGGGGGGACACTTTCCTACGAGCAGTACTTC.

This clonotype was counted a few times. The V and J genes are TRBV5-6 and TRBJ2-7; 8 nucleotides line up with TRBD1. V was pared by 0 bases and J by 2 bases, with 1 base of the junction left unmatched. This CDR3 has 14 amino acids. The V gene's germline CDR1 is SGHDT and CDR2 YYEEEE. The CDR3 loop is CASSLGTGTYEQYV. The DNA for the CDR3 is TGTGCCAGCAGCTTGGGGACAGGGACCTACGAGCAGTACGTC.

The CDR3 reads CASSRRGQAGGSPLHF. In DNA form, the CDR3 reads TGTGCCAGCAGCCGACGAGGACAGGCTGGCGGTTCACCCCTCCACTTT. The V gene is TRBV14, the J gene TRBJ1-6, with 7 bases lining up with TRBD1. Trimming took 4 bases from V and 9 from J; bases not matched to a gene: 12. The germline CDR1 and CDR2 sequences are SGHDN and FVKESK. This CDR3 has 16 amino acids.

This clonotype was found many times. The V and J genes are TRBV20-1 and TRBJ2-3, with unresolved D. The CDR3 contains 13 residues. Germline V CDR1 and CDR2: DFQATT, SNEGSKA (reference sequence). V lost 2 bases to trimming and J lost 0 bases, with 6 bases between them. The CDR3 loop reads CSARTGSTDTQYF. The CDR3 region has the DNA TGCAGTGCTAGAACCGGTAGCACAGATACGCAGTATTTT.

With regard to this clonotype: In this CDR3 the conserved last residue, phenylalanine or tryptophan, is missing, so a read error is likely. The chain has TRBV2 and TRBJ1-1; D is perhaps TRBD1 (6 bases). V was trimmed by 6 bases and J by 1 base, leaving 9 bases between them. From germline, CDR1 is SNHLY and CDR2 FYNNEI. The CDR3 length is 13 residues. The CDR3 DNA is TGTGCCAGCAGGGGGACATCGAACACTGAAGCTTTCCTT. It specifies CASRGTSNTEAFL.

The CDR3 sequence is CASSSPGSGAETQYF. The CDR3 DNA sequence: TGTGCCAGCAGTTCCCCGGGGAGCGGGGCGGAGACCCAGTACTTC. V and J are TRBV27 and TRBJ2-5, with 7 nucleotides matching TRBD2. The germline V gene encodes CDR1 MNHEY and CDR2 SMNVEV (reference sequence). The CDR3 runs to 15 residues. Trimming removed 4 bases from V and 5 bases from J; junction bases left unmatched: 10.

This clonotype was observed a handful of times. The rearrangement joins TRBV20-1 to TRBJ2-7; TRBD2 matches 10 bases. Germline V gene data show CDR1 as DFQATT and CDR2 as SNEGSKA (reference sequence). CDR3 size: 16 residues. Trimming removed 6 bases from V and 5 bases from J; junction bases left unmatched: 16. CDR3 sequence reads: CSALNQGAGGPDEQYV. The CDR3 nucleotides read TGCAGTGCCCTCAACCAGGGAGCGGGGGGGCCCGACGAGCAGTACGTC.

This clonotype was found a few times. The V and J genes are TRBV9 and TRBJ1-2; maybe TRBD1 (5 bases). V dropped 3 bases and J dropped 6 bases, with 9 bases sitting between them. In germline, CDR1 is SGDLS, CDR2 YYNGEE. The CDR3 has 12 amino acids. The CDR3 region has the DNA TGTGCCAGCAGCGAACTGACAGATGGCTACACCTTC. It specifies CASSELTDGYTF.

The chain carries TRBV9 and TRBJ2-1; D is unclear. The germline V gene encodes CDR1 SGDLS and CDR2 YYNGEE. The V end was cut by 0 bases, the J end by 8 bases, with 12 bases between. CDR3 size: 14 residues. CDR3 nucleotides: TGTGCCAGCAGCGTAGGGGCCGAAGCGCATGAGCAGTTCTTC. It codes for CASSVGAEAHEQFF.

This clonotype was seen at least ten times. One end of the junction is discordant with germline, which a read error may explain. The CDR3 nucleotides read TGTGCCAGCAGCTTGGATTTAACTGAAGCTTTCTTT. Protein sequence: CASSLDLTEAFF. This chain connects TRBV5-1 to TRBJ1-1, with D hard to call. Germline V CDR1 and CDR2: SGHRS, YFSETQ. The CDR3 is made up of 12 amino acids.

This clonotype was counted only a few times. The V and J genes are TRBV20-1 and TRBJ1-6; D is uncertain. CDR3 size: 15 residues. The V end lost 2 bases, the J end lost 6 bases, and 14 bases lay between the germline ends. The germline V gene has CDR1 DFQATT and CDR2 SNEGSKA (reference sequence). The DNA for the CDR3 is TGCAGTGCTAGATGGTTAGGACGGACTAATTCACCCCTCCACTTT. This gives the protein CSARWLGRTNSPLHF.

The CDR3 bases are TGTGCCACCCAGGTAGGGCTCAATCAGCCCCAGCATTTT. Its protein product is CATQVGLNQPQHF. The chain has TRBV6-1 and TRBJ1-5; unclear D gene. CDR3 size: 13 residues. Germline V CDR1 and CDR2: MNHNS, SASEGT. V lost 10 bases, J lost 3 bases, and 13 bases lay in between.

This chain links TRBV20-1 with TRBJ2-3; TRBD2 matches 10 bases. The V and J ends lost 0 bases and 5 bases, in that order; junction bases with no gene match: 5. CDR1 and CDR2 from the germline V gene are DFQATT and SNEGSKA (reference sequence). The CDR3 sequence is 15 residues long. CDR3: CSARETSGVVDTQYF. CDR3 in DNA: TGCAGTGCTAGAGAAACTAGCGGGGTCGTAGATACGCAGTATTTT.

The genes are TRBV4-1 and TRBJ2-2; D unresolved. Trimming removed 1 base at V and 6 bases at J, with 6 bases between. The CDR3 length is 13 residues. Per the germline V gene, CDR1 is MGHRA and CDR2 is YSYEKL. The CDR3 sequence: CASSQVWSGELFF. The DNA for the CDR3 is TGCGCCAGCAGCCAAGTTTGGTCCGGGGAGCTGTTTTTT.

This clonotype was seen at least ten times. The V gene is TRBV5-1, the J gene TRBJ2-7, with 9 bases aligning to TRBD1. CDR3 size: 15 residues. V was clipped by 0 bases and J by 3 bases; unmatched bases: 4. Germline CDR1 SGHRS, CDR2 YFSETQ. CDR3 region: CASSLDGTGFYEQYV. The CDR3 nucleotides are TGCGCCAGCAGCTTGGATGGGACAGGGTTCTACGAGCAGTACGTC.

The CDR3 DNA is TGTGCCATCAGGGCTCTCGGCTCTACAGACGTTGGTGGCTACACCTTC. This encodes CAIRALGSTDVGGYTF. V and J are TRBV10-3 and TRBJ1-2, with D unclear. CDR1 is ENHRY, CDR2 SYGVKD, per germline. V lost 6 bases to trimming and J lost 7 bases, with 24 bases between them. There are 16 residues in the CDR3.